Below are 25 T cell receptor beta chains sequenced from a single sample in a study of T cell clones after liver transplantation. Data came from immunoSEQ multiplex PCR; TCRdb stores just in-frame clones and leaves some out. The table lists 95,000 to 110,000 clones, 82% of them singletons, with around 0.97% in the top ten. The sequences come from CD4+ T cells from blood, collected before liver transplant. The source is a human donor who received a liver transplant.

The J gene is TRBJ1-2, the V gene TRBV7-2; D not certain. Deletions cut 2 bases from V and 8 bases from J, with 15 bases between. This CDR3 comprises 14 residues. CDR1 is SGHTA and CDR2 is FQGNSA in the germline V gene. CDR3 amino acids: CASSLSSGTNGYTF. The CDR3 nucleotides are TGTGCCAGCAGCTTATCGTCCGGAACCAACGGCTACACCTTC. Using reference TRBV7-2 and TRBJ1-2 for the parts outside the CDR3, the full variable domain is GAGVSQSPSNKVTEKGKDVELRCDPISGHTALYWYRQSLGQGLEFLIYFQGNSAPDKSGLPSDRFSAERTGGSVSTLTIQRTQQEDSAVYLCASSLSSGTNGYTFGSGTRLTVV.

The V gene is TRBV7-2, the J gene TRBJ2-1; D is undetermined. Trimming stripped 2 bases from V and 7 bases from J, with 12 bases between. The CDR3 has 14 amino acids. From germline, CDR1 is SGHTA and CDR2 FQGNSA. The CDR3 spells CASSLSWSRNEQFF. The CDR3 nucleotides are TGTGCCAGCAGCTTAAGTTGGTCTAGGAATGAGCAGTTCTTC.

This clone was counted between two and nine times. V and J are TRBV7-9 and TRBJ2-2; D is perhaps TRBD1 (6 bases). The germline CDR1 and CDR2 sequences are SEHNR and FQNEAQ (reference sequence). The CDR3 loop spans 13 amino acids. V lost 2 bases to trimming and J lost 5 bases, with 6 bases between them. The CDR3 DNA reads as TGTGCCAGCAGCTTAACAGGGACCGGGGAGCTGTTTTTT. It translates to CASSLTGTGELFF.

The chain has TRBV9 and TRBJ2-1, with 12 bases aligning to TRBD2. Germline CDR1 is SGDLS and CDR2 is YYNGEE. After removal of 2 bases from V and 4 bases from J, the junction contained 10 bases not matched to a gene. The CDR3 runs to 18 residues. The CDR3 is CASSVGGSSGRVYNEQFF. CDR3 in DNA: TGTGCCAGCAGCGTGGGGGGTTCTAGCGGGAGGGTATACAATGAGCAGTTCTTC.

This clone was counted only a few times. V usage is TRBV4-2 and J usage is TRBJ1-3; possibly TRBD1 for D (6 bases). V lost 3 bases and J lost 0, with 18 bases in between. The CDR3 length is 18 residues. Looked up from germline, CDR1 is LGHNA and CDR2 is YNFKEQ. DNA for the CDR3: TGTGCCAGCAGCCAGTTACAGGGACGGAGCGGCTCTGGAAACACCATATATTTT. Protein: CASSQLQGRSGSGNTIYF.

V and J are TRBV7-2 and TRBJ2-1; 9 bases line up with TRBD2. CDR1 SGHTA and CDR2 FQGNSA come from the germline V gene. V lost 7 bases, J lost 3 bases, and 1 base stayed unmatched. CDR3 size: 13 residues. CDR3 sequence reads: CASTRGGYNEQFF. The CDR3 DNA reads as TGTGCCAGCACGCGGGGGGGCTACAATGAGCAGTTCTTC.

The genes are TRBV6-5 and TRBJ2-7; 11 nucleotides agree with TRBD2. J was trimmed by 3 bases and V by 4 bases; bases with no gene match: 8. The CDR3 is 16 amino acids. Germline-derived CDR1 and CDR2 are MNHEY and SVGAGI. CDR3 DNA sequence: TGTGCCAGCAGTTTCTTACTAGCGGGAGTTAACTACGAGCAGTACTTC. It yields the protein CASSFLLAGVNYEQYF.

The chain employs TRBV19 and TRBJ2-1; the D is unclear. V was shortened by 0 bases and J by 6 bases, with 9 bases between the two germline ends. The CDR3 spans 14 residues. Germline assignment: CDR1 LNHDA and CDR2 SQIVND (reference sequence). CDR3 region: CASSIDTPGNEQFF. The CDR3 region has the DNA TGTGCCAGTAGTATAGATACCCCGGGCAATGAGCAGTTCTTC.

The chain joins TRBV7-9 to TRBJ2-7, with 9 nucleotides matching TRBD2. V shed 4 bases, J shed 2 bases, and the junction held 6 bases outside the gene matches. The CDR3 totals 15 residues. Germline CDR1 reads SEHNR; CDR2 reads FQNEAQ (reference sequence). The CDR3 is CASSSGTSRAYEQYF. The CDR3 coding sequence is TGTGCCAGCAGCTCCGGGACTAGCCGAGCCTACGAGCAGTACTTC.

The chain employs TRBV29-1 and TRBJ2-3; no firm D call. Germline V lookup: CDR1 SQVTM, CDR2 ANQGSEA. V was cut by 8 bases and J by 0 bases, with 15 bases left in between. The CDR3 has 14 residues. CDR3 loop: CSSVPKGSTDTQYF. The CDR3 DNA follows: TGCAGCTCTGTTCCCAAGGGCAGCACAGATACGCAGTATTTT.

V is TRBV12-5 and J is TRBJ1-5; 8 nucleotides match TRBD1. CDR1 is LGHNT and CDR2 is FRNRAP in the germline V gene. The CDR3 sequence is 16 residues long. V dropped 9 bases and J dropped 2; count of bases not matched to a gene: 12. The CDR3 nucleotides read TGTGCTAGCGGCTCCAGACAGGGGCGGCGCAATCAGCCCCAGCATTTT. Protein: CASGSRQGRRNQPQHF.

The rearrangement links TRBV10-3 to TRBJ1-5; D is unresolved. Trimming removed 10 bases from V and 1 base from J, with 11 bases in between. The CDR3 totals 13 residues. In germline, CDR1 is ENHRY, CDR2 SYGVKD. CDR3 residues: CATRDISNQPQHF. CDR3 nucleotides: TGTGCCACCCGGGATATCAGCAATCAGCCCCAGCATTTT.

In its sample, this clone was seen a few times. The chain uses TRBV6-6 and TRBJ2-3, with TRBD2 identical over 7 bases. Looked up from germline, CDR1 is MNHNY and CDR2 is SVGAGI (reference sequence). Unmatched junction bases numbered 3, after V lost 6 bases and J lost 0 bases. This CDR3 spans 14 amino acids. In DNA form, the CDR3 reads TGTGCCAGCAGGGGGGGGTCTAGCACAGATACGCAGTATTTT. Amino acid sequence: CASRGGSSTDTQYF.

This chain joins TRBV11-2 and TRBJ2-7, with 7 bases matching TRBD1. V was clipped by 3 bases and J by 12 bases; unmatched bases: 14. The germline CDR1 and CDR2 sequences are SGHAT and FQNNGV. The CDR3 contains 14 residues. The DNA of the CDR3 is TGTGCCAGCAGCTTGGGTGATCAGGGGACAGCTCGGTACTTC. Translating gives CASSLGDQGTARYF.

CDR3 protein: CASSQRTGGVKLFF. CDR3 coding DNA: TGTGCCAGCAGCCAACGGACAGGAGGGGTAAAACTGTTTTTT. This sequence joins TRBV7-9 and TRBJ1-4, with 7 positions matching TRBD1. This CDR3 comprises 14 residues. Looked up from germline, CDR1 is SEHNR and CDR2 is FQNEAQ (reference sequence). J was trimmed by 10 bases and V by 5 bases; bases with no gene match: 10.

The chain's CDR3 is CASSLGDIRYEQYF. Here the CDR3 DNA reads TGTGCCAGCAGCTTAGGGGATATCCGCTACGAGCAGTACTTC. The rearrangement joins TRBV7-9 to TRBJ2-7; D gene uncertain. CDR3 size: 14 residues. Germline CDR1 and CDR2: SEHNR and FQNEAQ (reference sequence). Trimming pared 1 base from V and 3 bases from J, leaving 10 bases between.

The CDR3 nucleotides are TGCGCCAGCAGCCACCGGACCGGGGAGCTGTTTTTT. This sequence encodes CASSHRTGELFF. The gene calls are TRBV5-1 and TRBJ2-2; D is undetermined. The length of the CDR3 is 12 residues. Trimming shortened V by 4 bases and J by 5 bases, and 6 bases separated the two germline ends. Germline-derived CDR1 and CDR2 are SGHRS and YFSETQ. Based on the CDR3 plus reference TRBV5-1 and TRBJ2-2, the full variable domain is KAGVTQTPRYLIKTRGQQVTLSCSPISGHRSVSWYQQTPGQGLQFLFEYFSETQRNKGNFPGRFSGRQFSNSRSEMNVSTLELGDSALYLCASSHRTGELFFGEGSRLTVL.

The CDR3 spells CASSESWGSYEQYF. The CDR3, as DNA: TGTGCCAGCAGTGAAAGTTGGGGGAGCTACGAGCAGTACTTC. The chain has TRBV2 and TRBJ2-7; D is tentatively TRBD1 or TRBD2 (5 bases each). CDR1 is SNHLY and CDR2 is FYNNEI in the germline V gene. Trimming stripped 2 bases from V and 3 bases from J, with 11 bases between. CDR3 length equals 14 residues.

This clone showed up just once. This chain connects TRBV2 to TRBJ2-1; 12 bases line up with TRBD2. Germline V gene sequence: CDR1 SNHLY, CDR2 FYNNEI. The J segment lost 4 bases and the V segment lost 6 bases, leaving 7 bases of the junction unmatched. This CDR3 region has 16 residues. The CDR3: CASRVLAGGAYNEQFF. CDR3 coding DNA: TGTGCCAGCAGAGTACTAGCGGGGGGCGCTTACAATGAGCAGTTCTTC.

This chain uses TRBV11-2 with TRBJ2-3; 10 bases match TRBD2. With 10 bases clipped from V and 8 bases from J, the junction kept 9 bases outside the gene matches. This CDR3 comprises 13 residues. CDR1 and CDR2 (germline): SGHAT, FQNNGV. In DNA, the CDR3 is TGTGCCACGGTAGCGGGAGGTGTTCGTACGCAGTATTTT. Its protein product is CATVAGGVRTQYF.

The chain combines TRBV4-3 with TRBJ2-1; D possibly corresponds to TRBD1 (5 bases). Per the germline V gene, CDR1 is LGHNA and CDR2 is YSLEER. The CDR3 consists of 15 residues. Deletions cut 0 bases from V and 7 bases from J, with 13 bases between. CDR3 sequence: CASSQDPQGSNEQFF. CDR3 nucleotides: TGCGCCAGCAGCCAAGATCCCCAGGGATCAAATGAGCAGTTCTTC.

The chain links TRBV5-1 to TRBJ2-5, with 7 bases aligning to TRBD1. Germline V gene data show CDR1 as SGHRS and CDR2 as YFSETQ. V lost 3 bases and J lost 3; bases outside the gene matches: 5. The CDR3 is 14 residues long. CDR3 residues: CASSYLTGEETQYF. The CDR3 DNA sequence: TGCGCCAGCAGCTACCTAACAGGGGAAGAGACCCAGTACTTC.

The V gene is TRBV7-9, the J gene TRBJ2-5; D gene ambiguous. The CDR3 consists of 13 residues. V lost 5 bases and J lost 1, with 8 bases in between. Germline V gives CDR1 SEHNR, CDR2 FQNEAQ (reference sequence). CDR3 sequence: CASSVTFQETQYF. In nucleotides, the CDR3 is TGTGCCAGCAGCGTAACTTTCCAAGAGACCCAGTACTTC.

The V gene is TRBV29-1, the J gene TRBJ2-4, with D possibly TRBD2 on 6 matching bases. V was shortened by 7 bases and J by 0 bases, with 13 bases between the two germline ends. CDR1 and CDR2 from the germline V gene are SQVTM and ANQGSEA. The CDR3 length is 14 residues. CDR3 sequence reads: CSARGTLAKNIQYF. CDR3 DNA sequence: TGCAGCGCCCGGGGGACCCTAGCCAAAAACATTCAGTACTTC.

This clone was picked up one time. This chain connects TRBV2 to TRBJ2-1; 9 positions agree with TRBD2. The ends lost 8 bases at V and 6 bases at J; junction bases unmatched: 8. This CDR3 is 14 amino acids long. CDR1 and CDR2 (germline): SNHLY, FYNNEI. The CDR3 bases are TGTGCCAGCCGGACCGGACTAGCGCCCAATGAGCAGTTCTTC. Amino acids: CASRTGLAPNEQFF.